The rows below give T cell receptor beta chains drawn from one sample of a study of T cell responses to AZD1222 COVID-19 vaccine. Clones were sequenced by immunoSEQ multiplex PCR, and TCRdb holds only the in-frame ones, with some missing. The data hold about 120,000 clones, with about 92% observed a single time. Sequences were derived from peripheral blood, sampled 28 days after the second AZD1222 dose. These receptors came from an adult who received the AZD1222 COVID-19 vaccine. CDR3s include the opening cysteine and the closing phenylalanine or tryptophan. The order of the fields is V gene, J gene, clone size, CDR3 protein. Clone sizes are given selectively: once, few, many, or a class where the clone is expanded.

>TRBV11-2|TRBJ2-2|-
CASSRGGSTWFRAGELFF
>TRBV4-2|TRBJ2-7|-
CASSPIGGAGGAYEQYF
>TRBV7-9|TRBJ2-2|-
CASSQDTGELFF
>TRBV19|TRBJ2-7|once
CASTRTGSSYEQYF
>TRBV20-1|TRBJ2-7|-
CSASRDGTYEQYF
>TRBV7-5|TRBJ2-3|-
CARSSPGQGAADTQYF
>TRBV4-3|TRBJ1-2|-
CASSQSTPAGYGYTF
>TRBV6-5|TRBJ2-5|-
CASSPGTGGETQYF
>TRBV5-8|TRBJ2-2|-
CASSLGLAGNTGELFF
>TRBV9|TRBJ2-1|-
CASSLSGRAGDEQFF
>TRBV9|TRBJ1-6|-
CASSVGNGRLHF
>TRBV11-2|TRBJ2-5|-
CASSLGPRETQYF
>TRBV21-1|TRBJ2-3|-
CASSKKTGPFGDTQYF
>TRBV18|TRBJ1-1|-
CASSPRTGEAFF
>TRBV7-2|TRBJ1-3|-
CASSQGHSGNTIYF
>TRBV10-3|TRBJ1-2|-
CAISESNRGQDGYTF
>TRBV7-2|TRBJ1-2|-
CASSFPQVHGYTF
>TRBV11-2|TRBJ2-5|-
CASSLDFARGKRETQYF
>TRBV7-2|TRBJ1-3|-
CASSLPTRDTIYF
>TRBV19|TRBJ2-5|-
CASSSLGGETQYF
>TRBV20-1|TRBJ2-7|-
CSASPQGYEQYF
>TRBV25-1|TRBJ2-5|-
CASRPAGARLETQYF
>TRBV6-5|TRBJ2-1|-
CASSYMRQTSYNEQFF
>TRBV4-1|TRBJ2-3|-
CASSQGYGDTQYF
>TRBV25-1|TRBJ2-5|-
CASSSSGGGLETQYF
>TRBV7-9|TRBJ2-3|-
CASSLTSGSPDTQYF
>TRBV13|TRBJ2-1|-
CASSSADGSDHLDEQFF
>TRBV14|TRBJ2-1|-
CASSQVKGNEQFF
>TRBV7-9|TRBJ2-5|-
CASSPRVSGQETQYF
>TRBV7-2|TRBJ1-2|-
CASSFSENYGYTF
>TRBV28|TRBJ1-2|-
CASSLEDRGYGYTF
>TRBV27|TRBJ1-2|-
CASSQGPTGGDGYTF
>TRBV13|TRBJ2-3|-
CASSQQGQGADTQYF
>TRBV29-1|TRBJ1-5|-
CSVVTNQPQHF
>TRBV12-3/TRBV12-4|TRBJ2-5|-
CASSLGETQYF
>TRBV2|TRBJ2-3|-
CASSEAPTGDTQYF
>TRBV5-6|TRBJ1-1|-
CASSFRGGTEAFF
>TRBV10-3|TRBJ1-1|-
CAISAGQGTEAFF
>TRBV12-3/TRBV12-4|TRBJ1-5|-
CASSRYSNQPQHF
>TRBV25-1|TRBJ1-1|-
CASTPTGTGKAEAFF
>TRBV7-2|TRBJ1-4|-
CASSLDSGRAEKLFF
>TRBV5-5|TRBJ1-1|once
CASSPRGLFTEAFF
>TRBV5-1|TRBJ1-6|-
CASSLSGRTEYNSPLHF
>TRBV7-8|TRBJ1-1|few
CASSLRVTGVAFF
>TRBV2|TRBJ1-2|-
CASSESPDRGLNGYTF
>TRBV19|TRBJ1-4|-
CATQQGPNEKLFF
>TRBV5-8|TRBJ2-7|-
CASSYRTSTFYEQYF
>TRBV7-3|TRBJ1-3|once
CASSLTTGAGNTIYF
>TRBV25-1|TRBJ1-2|once
CASSEPGIYGYTF
>TRBV6-1|TRBJ2-1|-
CASSVPRRGQGVNRQFF
>TRBV7-8|TRBJ1-2|few
CASSRDRSGYTF
>TRBV6-5|TRBJ1-4|-
CASSLTGATNEKLFF
>TRBV6-2/TRBV6-3|TRBJ1-2|few
CASSDSRDGYTF
>TRBV27|TRBJ2-7|-
CASSFGRGPYEQYF